This T cell receptor beta chain comes out of a study of response to subunit inactivated influenza vaccine. Deletions cut 2 bases from V and 6 bases from J, with 11 bases between. CDR3 length equals 14 residues. TCRdb used MiXCR to reprocess the RT-PCR reads, holding one entry per CDR3 protein. Of hundreds of thousands of distinct CDR3 sequences in the sample, about 10% are singletons; the top ten hold 10%. Ten or more counts support this clonotype. The receptor was isolated from a man in his fifties or sixties who received an inactivated influenza vaccine. Sequenced here: PBMCs from blood, sampled on the day of vaccination. The rearrangement joins TRBV12-3 or TRBV12-4 to TRBJ2-4; tentative D call: TRBD2 (5 bases). Written as DNA, the CDR3 is TGTGCCAGCAGTTTATCAGGACGGGGAAACATTCAGTACTTC. Amino acids: CASSLSGRGNIQYF.